The 32 T cell receptor beta chains below all came from one sample that was sequenced in a study of T cell repertoires in aging, cancer and after chemotherapy. Peripheral blood genomic DNA, not sorted cells or RNA, was the template. A mixed TRB-A/B primer pool amplified rearranged TRB by multiplex touch-down PCR. TCRdb independently ran MiXCR on the multiplex PCR reads; one entry per CDR3 protein. The sample lists 20,000 or so distinct CDR3 sequences; roughly 37% were seen once. Sequencing was done on a sample of blood. These receptors were obtained from a human donor with a solid tumor.

V usage is TRBV13 and J usage is TRBJ1-1; 11 nucleotides line up with TRBD1. V shed 5 bases and J 0 bases; nucleotides not matched to a gene: 5. The CDR3 is 16 amino acids. Germline values: CDR1 PRHDT, CDR2 FYEKMQ (reference sequence). CDR3 protein: CASSPGQGALNTEAFF. The CDR3 region has the DNA TGTGCCAGCAGCCCCGGACAGGGGGCGCTGAACACTGAAGCTTTCTTT.

The rearrangement links TRBV5-1 to TRBJ2-2; 10 bases match TRBD1. The CDR3 totals 13 residues. Germline lookup yields CDR1 SGHRS and CDR2 YFSETQ. The V gene end was trimmed by 4 bases and the J gene end by 10 bases; junction bases not matched to a gene: 4. The CDR3 protein is CASSPGTGEELFF. The CDR3 DNA is TGCGCCAGCAGCCCAGGGACAGGGGAGGAGCTGTTTTTT.

The chain employs TRBV5-1 and TRBJ2-7, with TRBD1 matching over 7 bases. Trimming took 5 bases from V and 3 from J; bases not matched to a gene: 8. Germline lookup yields CDR1 SGHRS and CDR2 YFSETQ. The CDR3 is made up of 14 amino acids. The CDR3, as DNA: TGCGCCAGCAGGCCCGGGACAGCAAACTACGAGCAGTACTTC. This encodes CASRPGTANYEQYF.

The J gene is TRBJ2-1, the V gene TRBV6-5, with D hard to call. Germline loops: CDR1 MNHEY, CDR2 SVGAGI. This CDR3 has 11 amino acids. The V and J ends lost 8 bases and 6 bases respectively, with 8 bases between them. CDR3 sequence: CASGRVNEQFF. CDR3 bases: TGTGCCAGCGGAAGGGTCAATGAGCAGTTCTTC.

As regards this clonotype: Relative to the germline gene, one junction end is altered; a read error may explain this. The rearrangement uses TRBV18 and TRBJ2-5; D unresolved. Germline CDR1 reads KGHSH; CDR2 reads LQKENI. CDR3 length equals 13 residues. CDR3 nucleotides: TGTGCCAGCTCGGGCGGTCCACAAGAGACCCATTACTTC. Translation gives CASSGGPQETHYF.

This clonotype has a handful of counts. V and J are TRBV5-6 and TRBJ1-1; TRBD1 matches at 8 bases. Trimming removed 0 bases from V and 4 bases from J; junction bases left unmatched: 2. The germline CDR1 and CDR2 sequences are SGHDT and YYEEEE. The CDR3 length is 14 residues. The CDR3: CASSLDRGATEAFF. In DNA, the CDR3 is TGTGCCAGCAGCTTGGACAGGGGGGCCACTGAAGCTTTCTTT.

This clonotype is labeled as medium-sized. This rearrangement joins TRBV29-1 to TRBJ2-1; D gene uncertain. The CDR3 contains 11 residues. The germline V and J ends were trimmed by 7 bases and 7 bases, with 11 bases remaining between them. The germline CDR1 and CDR2 sequences are SQVTM and ANQGSEA. CDR3 region: CSGTDRNEQFF. In DNA, the CDR3 is TGCAGCGGGACGGACCGGAATGAGCAGTTCTTC.

V gene TRBV5-1 combines with J gene TRBJ2-7; the match to TRBD2 covers 9 bases. The V and J ends lost 4 bases and 6 bases, in that order; junction bases with no gene match: 11. The CDR3 is 15 residues long. Germline V gene sequence: CDR1 SGHRS, CDR2 YFSETQ. CDR3 nucleotide sequence: TGCGCCAGCAGCCCCGGGGGCGGGGGGGCCGGCGAGCAGTACTTC. Protein sequence: CASSPGGGGAGEQYF.

V gene TRBV5-1 combines with J gene TRBJ2-3, with D unclear. CDR3 length equals 15 residues. CDR1 is SGHRS, CDR2 YFSETQ, per germline. The V end was cut by 1 base, the J end by 2 bases, with 11 bases between. The CDR3 protein is CASSLTESYTDTQYF. The CDR3 coding sequence is TGCGCCAGCAGCTTGACGGAGAGTTACACAGATACGCAGTATTTT. The full variable domain, its missing parts supplied by reference TRBV5-1 and TRBJ2-3, is KAGVTQTPRYLIKTRGQQVTLSCSPISGHRSVSWYQQTPGQGLQFLFEYFSETQRNKGNFPGRFSGRQFSNSRSEMNVSTLELGDSALYLCASSLTESYTDTQYFGPGTRLTVL.

DNA of the CDR3: TGTGCCACCAGCAGAGATAGCCCCTTCGCTTTAGAGCAGTTCTTC. It specifies CATSRDSPFALEQFF. The V call is TRBV15, the J call TRBJ2-1; no definite D call. CDR1 is LNHNV and CDR2 is YYDKDF in the germline V gene (reference sequence). The CDR3 totals 15 residues. V was cut by 0 bases and J by 10 bases, with 16 bases left in between.

The chain uses TRBV6-4 and TRBJ1-5, with no clear D. The germline gives CDR1 MRHNA, CDR2 SNTAGT. V lost 0 bases and J lost 1, with 10 bases in between. The CDR3 totals 16 residues. CDR3 sequence: CASSDSPELSNQPQHF. CDR3 nucleotide sequence: TGTGCCAGCAGTGACTCGCCAGAGCTGAGCAATCAGCCCCAGCATTTT.

The CDR3 spells CASSYGTSGANVLTF. CDR3 nucleotides: TGTGCCAGCAGTTACGGGACCTCGGGGGCCAACGTCCTGACTTTC. The chain recombines TRBV6-2 or TRBV6-3 with TRBJ2-6, with D perhaps given as TRBD1 or TRBD2 (5 bases each). Germline V CDR1 and CDR2: MNHEY, SVGEGT. The CDR3 is made up of 15 amino acids. Between the trimmed V and J ends, which lost 2 bases and 4 bases, there was a span of 9 bases.

The sample holds a few counts of this clonotype. The CDR3 nucleotides read TGTGCCTGGAGTGCGGGAGGGGGCAACTATGGCTACACCTTC. Protein product: CAWSAGGGNYGYTF. The V and J genes are TRBV30 and TRBJ1-2, with 7 bases lining up with TRBD1. CDR3 length: 14 residues. The trim removed 1 base at V and 2 bases at J, leaving 4 bases unmatched. The germline V gene has CDR1 GTSNPN and CDR2 SVGIG (reference sequence).

This clonotype is medium-sized. J is TRBJ2-6 and V is TRBV19; D gene ambiguous. The CDR3 totals 15 residues. The V and J ends lost 1 base and 0 bases respectively, with 4 bases between them. CDR1 LNHDA and CDR2 SQIVND come from the germline V gene (reference sequence). The CDR3 loop reads CASSIAGSGANVLTF. The CDR3, as DNA: TGTGCCAGTAGTATAGCGGGCTCTGGGGCCAACGTCCTGACTTTC.

The chain couples TRBV15 to TRBJ2-3, with TRBD1 identical over 9 bases. Germline V CDR1 and CDR2: LNHNV, YYDKDF (reference sequence). Trimming removed 5 bases from V and 3 bases from J; junction bases left unmatched: 6. The CDR3 covers 15 residues. DNA for the CDR3: TGTGCCACCAGCCGAAGACAGGGGGTTACAGATACGCAGTATTTT. It is translated as CATSRRQGVTDTQYF.

The chain links TRBV27 to TRBJ2-1; TRBD1 might be the D (5 bases). V was cut by 3 bases and J by 7 bases, with 10 bases left in between. This CDR3 is 13 amino acids long. CDR1 is MNHEY, CDR2 SMNVEV, per germline (reference sequence). This CDR3 reads CASSLVGVNEQFF. The CDR3 DNA reads as TGTGCCAGCAGTTTGGTAGGGGTGAATGAGCAGTTCTTC.

The V call is TRBV6-5, the J call TRBJ2-1; D perhaps matches TRBD1 (5 bases). With the DNA end fitting TRBJ2-7 better, the J assignment may be wrong. CDR3 length equals 13 residues. Germline V CDR1 and CDR2: MNHEY, SVGAGI. The CDR3 DNA follows: TGTGCCAGCAGTTCCCCCTTTAAGGGGGAGCAGTACTTC. This gives the protein CASSSPFKGEQYF.

The chain has TRBV5-4 and TRBJ1-2, with D possibly being TRBD1 (5 bases). This CDR3 region has 15 residues. V was cut by 1 base and J by 8 bases, with 18 bases left in between. Germline CDR1 SGHNT, CDR2 YYREEE (reference sequence). CDR3 amino acids: CASSLSLGGYEGYTF. CDR3 nucleotide sequence: TGTGCCAGCAGCTTGAGTTTGGGGGGGTATGAGGGCTACACCTTC.

By proportion, this clonotype is medium-sized. V gene TRBV6-5 combines with J gene TRBJ1-4; the match to TRBD1 covers 8 bases. Per germline, CDR1 MNHEY and CDR2 SVGAGI. Losses at the gene ends were 1 base for V and 5 bases for J; bases not matched to a gene: 6. The CDR3 length is 16 residues. Written as DNA, the CDR3 is TGTGCCAGCAGTTACTATTGGACAGGGTTAAATGAAAAACTGTTTTTT. This codes for CASSYYWTGLNEKLFF.

The rearrangement uses TRBV6-5 and TRBJ1-3; 9 nucleotides agree with TRBD1. CDR1 is MNHEY, CDR2 SVGAGI, per germline. The CDR3 has 16 amino acids. Trimming took 2 bases from V and 5 from J; bases not matched to a gene: 7. CDR3 bases: TGTGCCAGCAGTTACGTCCCACAGGGGGCAAGAAACACCATATATTTT. Protein: CASSYVPQGARNTIYF.

The genes are TRBV6-2 or TRBV6-3 and TRBJ1-5; 8 positions agree with TRBD1. The junction had 7 bases not matched to a gene; V was cut back by 3 bases and J by 6 bases. The germline V gene has CDR1 MNHEY and CDR2 SVGEGT. CDR3 length: 15 amino acids. The CDR3, as DNA: TGTGCCAGCAGTTATGGACAGGGCCCTAGTCAGCCCCAGCATTTT. Translated, it gives CASSYGQGPSQPQHF.

The V gene is TRBV6-5, the J gene TRBJ2-1; 10 nucleotides line up with TRBD1. This CDR3 has 15 residues. Germline CDR1 is MNHEY and CDR2 is SVGAGI. The J segment lost 9 bases and the V segment lost 6 bases, leaving 11 bases of the junction unmatched. The CDR3 here is CASSLTGGVISEQFF. The CDR3 coding sequence is TGTGCCAGCAGCCTGACAGGGGGCGTAATCAGTGAGCAGTTCTTC.

This clonotype was observed a few times. The V and J genes are TRBV29-1 and TRBJ1-5, with 9 nucleotides matching TRBD1. The CDR3 loop spans 15 amino acids. With V trimmed by 7 bases and J by 0 bases, 7 bases remained unmatched. Germline loops: CDR1 SQVTM, CDR2 ANQGSEA. The CDR3 region has the DNA TGCAGCGCCGCACAGGGGGCAGGTAGCAATCAGCCCCAGCATTTT. It translates to CSAAQGAGSNQPQHF.

This clonotype was counted a few times. The chain couples TRBV19 to TRBJ1-2; perhaps TRBD1 as D (5 bases). The CDR3 extends over 13 amino acids. Germline CDR1 is LNHDA and CDR2 is SQIVND (reference sequence). The V gene lost 7 bases and the J gene lost 6 bases, with 15 bases spanning the gap. The CDR3 protein is CASTPSLGDGYTF. The CDR3 DNA reads TGTGCCAGTACCCCTTCCCTGGGGGATGGCTACACCTTC.

The chain couples TRBV10-3 to TRBJ2-2; TRBD2 agrees at 7 bases. V shed 6 bases and J 1 base; nucleotides not matched to a gene: 2. The CDR3 consists of 14 residues. Germline V lookup: CDR1 ENHRY, CDR2 SYGVKD. The CDR3 loop is CAIRLAVNTGELFF. The CDR3 region has the DNA TGTGCCATCAGGCTAGCGGTGAACACCGGGGAGCTGTTTTTT.

This clonotype was counted between two and nine times. The gene calls are TRBV19 and TRBJ1-5; 7 bases map to TRBD1. The V gene's germline CDR1 is LNHDA and CDR2 SQIVND (reference sequence). The CDR3 has 15 amino acids. The junction had 3 bases not matched to a gene; V was cut back by 2 bases and J by 2 bases. CDR3 loop: CASSITGARNQPQHF. The CDR3 coding sequence is TGTGCCAGTAGTATAACAGGGGCCCGCAATCAGCCCCAGCATTTT.

This chain uses TRBV10-3 with TRBJ2-3; TRBD1 matches at 7 bases. The germline V gene has CDR1 ENHRY and CDR2 SYGVKD. Unmatched junction bases numbered 2, after V lost 2 bases and J lost 6 bases. This CDR3 contains 13 residues. In nucleotides, the CDR3 is TGTGCCATCAGTGAGACCAGGGGGGATACGCAGTATTTT. Translation: CAISETRGDTQYF.

The chain combines TRBV19 with TRBJ1-1, with D perhaps matching TRBD1 (5 bases). The CDR3 contains 17 residues. CDR1 is LNHDA and CDR2 is SQIVND in the germline V gene (reference sequence). V lost 1 base and J lost 4, with 19 bases in between. The CDR3 region is CASSIGQGLAFGTEAFF. CDR3 DNA: TGTGCCAGTAGTATAGGGCAGGGCTTGGCGTTCGGCACTGAAGCTTTCTTT. Filled out from reference TRBV19 and TRBJ1-1, the complete variable domain reads DGGITQSPKYLFRKEGQNVTLSCEQNLNHDAMYWYRQDPGQGLRLIYYSQIVNDFQKGDIAEGYSVSREKKESFPLTVTSAQKNPTAFYLCASSIGQGLAFGTEAFFGQGTRLTVV.

The rearrangement uses TRBV19 and TRBJ1-5; D uncertain. Germline V lookup: CDR1 LNHDA, CDR2 SQIVND (reference sequence). This CDR3 comprises 16 residues. Trimming stripped 4 bases from V and 6 bases from J, with 19 bases between. CDR3 DNA: TGTGCCAGTAGTACCCTCGTCAGTGGAATAAGTCAGCCCCAGCATTTT. Encoded protein: CASSTLVSGISQPQHF.

This clonotype was counted only a few times. V is TRBV29-1 and J is TRBJ2-7, with TRBD1 as a possible D gene (5 bases). Germline V gene lookup returns CDR1 SQVTM and CDR2 ANQGSEA. Trimming stripped 0 bases from V and 6 bases from J, with 15 bases between. The CDR3 consists of 14 residues. The CDR3 is CSVEDQGSGTEQYF. DNA for the CDR3: TGCAGCGTTGAAGATCAGGGATCGGGCACCGAGCAGTACTTC.

The chain recombines TRBV6-6 with TRBJ2-1; tentatively, D is TRBD2 (6 bases). The CDR3 is made up of 15 amino acids. Germline CDR1 is MNHNY and CDR2 is SVGAGI (reference sequence). V lost 5 bases, J lost 4 bases, and 15 bases lay in between. CDR3 protein: CASSRYAGTYNEQFF. CDR3 in DNA: TGTGCCAGCAGTCGCTATGCGGGGACGTACAATGAGCAGTTCTTC.

CDR3 region: CASKTGAHSYEQYF. The CDR3 nucleotides read TGTGCCAGCAAGACAGGAGCCCATTCCTACGAGCAGTACTTC. This chain connects TRBV6-5 to TRBJ2-7; weak D call: TRBD1 (6 bases). The germline CDR1 and CDR2 sequences are MNHEY and SVGAGI. The CDR3 runs to 14 residues. Deletions cut 7 bases from V and 1 base from J, with 14 bases between.